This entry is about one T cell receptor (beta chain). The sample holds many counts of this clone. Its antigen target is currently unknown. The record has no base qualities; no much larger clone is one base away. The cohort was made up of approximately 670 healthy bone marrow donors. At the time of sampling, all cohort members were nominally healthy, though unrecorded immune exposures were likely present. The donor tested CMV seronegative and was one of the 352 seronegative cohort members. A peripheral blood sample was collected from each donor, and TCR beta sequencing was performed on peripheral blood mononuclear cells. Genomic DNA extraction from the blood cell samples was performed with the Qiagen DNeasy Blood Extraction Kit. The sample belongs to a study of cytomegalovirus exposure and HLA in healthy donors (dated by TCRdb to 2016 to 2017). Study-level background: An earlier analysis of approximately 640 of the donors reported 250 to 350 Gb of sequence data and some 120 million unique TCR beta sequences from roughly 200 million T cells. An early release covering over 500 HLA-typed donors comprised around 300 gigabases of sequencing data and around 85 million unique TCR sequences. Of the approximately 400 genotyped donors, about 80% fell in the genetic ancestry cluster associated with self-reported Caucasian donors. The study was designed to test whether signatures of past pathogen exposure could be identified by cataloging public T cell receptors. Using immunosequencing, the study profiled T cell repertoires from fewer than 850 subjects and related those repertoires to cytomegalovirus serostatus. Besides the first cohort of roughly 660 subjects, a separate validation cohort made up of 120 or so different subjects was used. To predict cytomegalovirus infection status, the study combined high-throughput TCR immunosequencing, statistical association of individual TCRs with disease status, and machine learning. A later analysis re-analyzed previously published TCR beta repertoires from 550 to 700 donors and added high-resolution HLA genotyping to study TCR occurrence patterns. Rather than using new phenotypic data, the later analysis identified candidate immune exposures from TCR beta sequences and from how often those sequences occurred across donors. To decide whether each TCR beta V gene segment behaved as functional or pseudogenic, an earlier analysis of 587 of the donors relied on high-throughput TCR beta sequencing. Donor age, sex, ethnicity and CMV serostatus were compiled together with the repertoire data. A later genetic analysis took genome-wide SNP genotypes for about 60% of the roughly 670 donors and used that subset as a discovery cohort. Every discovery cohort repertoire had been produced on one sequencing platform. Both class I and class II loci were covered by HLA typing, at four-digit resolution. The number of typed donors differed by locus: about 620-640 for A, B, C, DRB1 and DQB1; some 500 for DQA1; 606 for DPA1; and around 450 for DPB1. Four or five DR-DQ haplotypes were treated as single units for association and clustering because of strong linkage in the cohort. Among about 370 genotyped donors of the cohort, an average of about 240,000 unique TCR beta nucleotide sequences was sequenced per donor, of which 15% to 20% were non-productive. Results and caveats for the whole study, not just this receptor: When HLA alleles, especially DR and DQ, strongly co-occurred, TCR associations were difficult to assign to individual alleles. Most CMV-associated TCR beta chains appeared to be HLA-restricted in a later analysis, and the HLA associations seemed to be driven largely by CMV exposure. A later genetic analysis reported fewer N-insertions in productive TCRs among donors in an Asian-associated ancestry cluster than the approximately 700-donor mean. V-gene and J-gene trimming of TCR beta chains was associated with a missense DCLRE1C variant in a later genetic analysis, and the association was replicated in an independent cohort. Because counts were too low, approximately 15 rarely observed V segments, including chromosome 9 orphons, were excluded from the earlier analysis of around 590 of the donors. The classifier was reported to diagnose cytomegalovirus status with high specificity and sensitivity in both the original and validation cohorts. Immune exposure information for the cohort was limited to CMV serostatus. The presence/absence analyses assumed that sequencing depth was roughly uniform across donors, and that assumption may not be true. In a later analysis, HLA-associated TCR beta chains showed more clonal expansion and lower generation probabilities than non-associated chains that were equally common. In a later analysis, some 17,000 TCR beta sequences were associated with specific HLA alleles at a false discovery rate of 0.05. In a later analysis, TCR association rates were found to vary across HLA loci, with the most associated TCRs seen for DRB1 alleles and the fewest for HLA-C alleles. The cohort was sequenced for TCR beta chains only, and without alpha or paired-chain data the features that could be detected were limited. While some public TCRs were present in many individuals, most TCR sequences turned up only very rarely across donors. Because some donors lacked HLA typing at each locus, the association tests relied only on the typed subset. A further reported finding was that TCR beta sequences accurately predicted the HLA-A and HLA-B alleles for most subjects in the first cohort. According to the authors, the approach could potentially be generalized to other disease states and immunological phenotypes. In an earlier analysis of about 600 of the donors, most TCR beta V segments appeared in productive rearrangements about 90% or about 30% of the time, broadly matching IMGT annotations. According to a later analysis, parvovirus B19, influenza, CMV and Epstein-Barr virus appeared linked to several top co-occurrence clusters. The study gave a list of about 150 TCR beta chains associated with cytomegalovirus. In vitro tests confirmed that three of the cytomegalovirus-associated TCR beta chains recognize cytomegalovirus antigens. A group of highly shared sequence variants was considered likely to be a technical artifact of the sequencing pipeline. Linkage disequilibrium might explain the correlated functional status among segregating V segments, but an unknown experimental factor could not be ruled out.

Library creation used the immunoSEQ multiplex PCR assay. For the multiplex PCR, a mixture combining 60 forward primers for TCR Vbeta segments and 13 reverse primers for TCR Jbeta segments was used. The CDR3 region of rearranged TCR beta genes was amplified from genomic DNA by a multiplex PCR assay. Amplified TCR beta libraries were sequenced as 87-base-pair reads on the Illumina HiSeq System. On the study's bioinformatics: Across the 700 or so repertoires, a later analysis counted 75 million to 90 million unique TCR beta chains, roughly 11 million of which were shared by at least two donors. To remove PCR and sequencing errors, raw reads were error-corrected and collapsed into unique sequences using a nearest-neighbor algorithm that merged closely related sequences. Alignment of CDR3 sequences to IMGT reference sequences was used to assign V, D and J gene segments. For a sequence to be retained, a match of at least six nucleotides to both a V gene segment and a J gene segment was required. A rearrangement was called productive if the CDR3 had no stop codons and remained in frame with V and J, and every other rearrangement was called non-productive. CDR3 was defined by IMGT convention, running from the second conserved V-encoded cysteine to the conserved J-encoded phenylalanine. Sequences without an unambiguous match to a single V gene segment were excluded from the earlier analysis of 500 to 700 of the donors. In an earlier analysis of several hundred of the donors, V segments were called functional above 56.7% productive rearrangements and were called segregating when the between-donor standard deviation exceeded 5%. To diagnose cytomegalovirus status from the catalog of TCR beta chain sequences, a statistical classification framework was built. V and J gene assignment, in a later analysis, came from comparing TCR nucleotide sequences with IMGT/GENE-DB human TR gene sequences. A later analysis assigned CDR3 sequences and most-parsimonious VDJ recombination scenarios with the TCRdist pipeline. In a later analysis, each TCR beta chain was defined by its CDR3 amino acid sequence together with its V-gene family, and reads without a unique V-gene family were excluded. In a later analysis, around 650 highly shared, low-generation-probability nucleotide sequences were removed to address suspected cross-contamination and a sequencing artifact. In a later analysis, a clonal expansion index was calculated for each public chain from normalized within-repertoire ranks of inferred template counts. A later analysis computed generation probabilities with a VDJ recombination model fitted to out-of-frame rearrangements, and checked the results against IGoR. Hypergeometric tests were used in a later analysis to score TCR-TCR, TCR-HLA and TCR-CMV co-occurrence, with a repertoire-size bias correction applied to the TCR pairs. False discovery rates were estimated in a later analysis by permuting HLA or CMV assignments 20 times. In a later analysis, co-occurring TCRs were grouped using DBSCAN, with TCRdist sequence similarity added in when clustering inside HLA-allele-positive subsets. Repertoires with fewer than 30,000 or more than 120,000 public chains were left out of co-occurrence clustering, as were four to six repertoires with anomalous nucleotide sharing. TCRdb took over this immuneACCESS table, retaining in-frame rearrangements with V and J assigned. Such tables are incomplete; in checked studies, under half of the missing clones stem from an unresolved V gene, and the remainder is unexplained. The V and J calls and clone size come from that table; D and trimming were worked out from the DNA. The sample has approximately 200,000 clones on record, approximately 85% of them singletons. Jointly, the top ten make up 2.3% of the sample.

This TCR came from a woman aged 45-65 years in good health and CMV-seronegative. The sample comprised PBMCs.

The DNA sequence is given as TGTGCCAGCAGTTCGTCGGACATCCTAGCCAAAAACATTCAGTACTTC. It encodes CASSSSDILAKNIQYF. The chain employs TRBV28 and TRBJ2-4, with TRBD1 tentatively as D gene (5 bases match). CDR1 and CDR2 are drawn from the germline V gene: MDHEN, SYDVKM. V sheds 4 bases and J sheds 0 bases, leaving 13 bases between their ends. The CDR3 has 16 amino acids, counting the end cysteine and phenylalanine. Only CDR3 DNA is held: 48 bases, read in frame from base 1.